This T cell receptor (beta chain) was recorded in a study of blood T cell repertoires in COVID-19. Study overall: Samples of COVID-19 (acute and convalescent) were obtained from the United States, Italy and Spain. T cells, B-cell-depleted T cells, or PBMCs provided the cDNA or gDNA that served as material.

Adults between about 18 and 95 years of age took part from 24 US areas. CDR1 and CDR2 (germline): SGHRS, YFSETQ. The V end lost 2 bases, the J end lost 0 bases, and 17 bases lay between the germline ends. This CDR3 comprises 17 residues. Original methodology: Scientists estimated how many nucleated cells there were by amplifying reference gene primers. This table comes from immunoSEQ multiplex PCR, and its TCRdb copy is limited to in-frame clones, with some not included. The V and J calls and clone size were taken over from that table, and D and trimming were inferred from the DNA. The sample has a few hundred thousand clones, 88% seen once.

V gene TRBV5-1 combines with J gene TRBJ1-1, with D hard to call. The sample was PBMCs or T cells enriched from blood (not recorded which). This TCR came from a woman in her twenties or thirties who had recovered from COVID-19. CDR3 DNA: TGCGCCAGCAGCTTCTTTTCGGGGAACACACTGAACACTGAAGCTTTCTTT. Its translation: CASSFFSGNTLNTEAFF. The entire variable domain, with the rest obtained from reference TRBV5-1 and TRBJ1-1, is as follows: KAGVTQTPRYLIKTRGQQVTLSCSPISGHRSVSWYQQTPGQGLQFLFEYFSETQRNKGNFPGRFSGRQFSNSRSEMNVSTLELGDSALYLCASSFFSGNTLNTEAFFGQGTRLTVV.